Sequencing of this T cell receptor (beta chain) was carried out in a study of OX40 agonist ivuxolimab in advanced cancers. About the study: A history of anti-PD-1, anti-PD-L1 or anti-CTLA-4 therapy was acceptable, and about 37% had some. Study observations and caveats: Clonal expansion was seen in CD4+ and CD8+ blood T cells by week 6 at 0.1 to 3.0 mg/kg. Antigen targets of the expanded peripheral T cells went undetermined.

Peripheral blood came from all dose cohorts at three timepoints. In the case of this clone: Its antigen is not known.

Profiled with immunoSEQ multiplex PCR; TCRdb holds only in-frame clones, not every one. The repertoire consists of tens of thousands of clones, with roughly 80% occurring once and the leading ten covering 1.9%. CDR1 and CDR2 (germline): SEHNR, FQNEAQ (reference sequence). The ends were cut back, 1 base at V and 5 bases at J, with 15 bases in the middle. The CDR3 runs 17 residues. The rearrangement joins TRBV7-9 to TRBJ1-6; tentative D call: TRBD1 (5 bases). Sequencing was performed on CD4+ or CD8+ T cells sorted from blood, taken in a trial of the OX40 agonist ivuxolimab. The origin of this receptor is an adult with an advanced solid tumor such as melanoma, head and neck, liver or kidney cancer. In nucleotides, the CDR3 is TGTGCCAGCAGCTTAGTTAATACGGCGGGGCATAATTCACCCCTCCACTTT. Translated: CASSLVNTAGHNSPLHF. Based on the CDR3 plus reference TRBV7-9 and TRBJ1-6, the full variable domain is DTGVSQNPRHKITKRGQNVTFRCDPISEHNRLYWYRQTLGQGPEFLTYFQNEAQLEKSRLLSDRFSAERPKGSFSTLEIQRTEQGDSAMYLCASSLVNTAGHNSPLHFGNGTRLTVT.